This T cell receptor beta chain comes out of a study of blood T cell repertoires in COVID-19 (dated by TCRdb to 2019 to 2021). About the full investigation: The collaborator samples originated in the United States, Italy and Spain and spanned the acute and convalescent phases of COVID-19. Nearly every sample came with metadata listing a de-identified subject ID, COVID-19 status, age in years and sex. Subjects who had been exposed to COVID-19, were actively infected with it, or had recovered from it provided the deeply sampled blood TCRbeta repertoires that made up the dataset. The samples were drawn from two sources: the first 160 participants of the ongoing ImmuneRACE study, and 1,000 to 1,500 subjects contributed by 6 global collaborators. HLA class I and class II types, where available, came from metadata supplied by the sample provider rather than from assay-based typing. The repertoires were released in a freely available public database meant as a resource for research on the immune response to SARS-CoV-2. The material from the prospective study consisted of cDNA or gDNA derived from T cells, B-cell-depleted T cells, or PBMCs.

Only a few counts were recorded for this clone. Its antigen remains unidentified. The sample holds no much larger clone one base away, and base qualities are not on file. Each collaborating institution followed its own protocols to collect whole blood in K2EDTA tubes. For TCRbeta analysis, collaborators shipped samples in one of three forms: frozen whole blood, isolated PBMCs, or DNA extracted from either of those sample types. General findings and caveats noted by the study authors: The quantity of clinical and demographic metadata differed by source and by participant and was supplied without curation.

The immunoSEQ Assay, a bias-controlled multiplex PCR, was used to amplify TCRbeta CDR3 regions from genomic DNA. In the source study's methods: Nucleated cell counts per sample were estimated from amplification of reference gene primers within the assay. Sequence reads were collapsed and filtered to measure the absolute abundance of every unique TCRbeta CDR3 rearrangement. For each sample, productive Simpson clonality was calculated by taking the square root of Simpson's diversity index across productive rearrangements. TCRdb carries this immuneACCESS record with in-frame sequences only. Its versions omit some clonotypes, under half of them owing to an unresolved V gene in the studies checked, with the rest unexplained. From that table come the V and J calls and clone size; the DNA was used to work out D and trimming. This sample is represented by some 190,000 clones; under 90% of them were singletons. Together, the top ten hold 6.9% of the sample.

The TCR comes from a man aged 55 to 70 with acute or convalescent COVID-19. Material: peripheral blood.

This receptor carries the CDR3 CASTLKTNQPQHF. The bases read TGTGCCAGTACCTTGAAAACAAATCAGCCCCAGCATTTT. This chain is built from TRBV19 and TRBJ1-5; the D gene identity is not certain. V was cut back by 7 bases and J by 4 bases, leaving a gap of 11 bases between them. CDR1 and CDR2 are read off the germline V gene (reference sequence) as LNHDA and SQIVND. The CDR3 starts with the cysteine, ends with the phenylalanine, and has 13 residues. The kept DNA is CDR3 alone, 39 bases in frame from the first base.